This T cell receptor beta chain was obtained from a study of post-analysis software for immune sequencing data. Looking at the study overall: Recorded disease courses covered relapsing-remitting, secondary progressive and progressive-relapsing multiple sclerosis. Some patients had no subtype annotation. Study-wide results and caveats: Elevated frequency relative to controls characterized several TRBV segments in patients, TRBV5-6, TRBV5-1 and TRBV20-1 among them. Under F measure analysis, samples from one preparation batch co-clustered strongly. Multiple sclerosis patients showed significantly lower normalized Chao1 diversity than controls did.

The authors incorporated unique molecular identifiers into the TCR beta cDNA libraries. TCRdb analysed the PCR reads with MiXCR anew, one entry per CDR3 protein. The sample gives approximately 770,000 distinct CDR3 sequences, about half of which show up once; roughly 5.2% is in the top ten. Per germline, CDR1 SQVTM and CDR2 ANQGSEA. The V end lost 7 bases, the J end lost 4 bases, and 14 bases lay between the germline ends. The CDR3 is made up of 14 amino acids. This clonotype has just a few counts. No antigen is known for it. Sequencing was done on a sample of blood. This chain links TRBV29-1 with TRBJ2-6, with D possibly matching TRBD1 (5 bases). The TCR comes from a girl between 10 and 17 years old with multiple sclerosis. The CDR3 loop reads CSAAQGLGANVLTF. The CDR3 region has the DNA TGCAGCGCCGCGCAGGGTTTGGGGGCCAACGTCCTGACTTTC.